This TCR beta chain was documented in a study of cytomegalovirus exposure and HLA in healthy donors. Points on this clone: The antigen remains undetermined.

The study, taken as a whole, reports: The authors later linked a missense DCLRE1C variant to TCR beta V- and J-gene trimming. The listing of 150 to 200 TCR beta chains classed them as cytomegalovirus-associated. A later analysis linked more than 15,000 TCR beta sequences to HLA alleles at 0.05 false discovery rate. In an earlier analysis, productive rearrangement rates for most beta V segments clustered near 87% or 30%.

Germline-derived CDR1 and CDR2 are SGHAT and FQDESV (reference sequence). The CDR3 has 16 amino acids. The V and J ends lost 5 bases and 0 bases respectively, with 17 bases between them. PCR was performed using 60 Vbeta and 13 Jbeta primers. TCRdb's copy holds only in-frame clones and misses some; the assay was immunoSEQ multiplex PCR. The data show some 120,000 clones, about 69% seen once. Sequencing was performed on PBMCs. The chain is built from TRBV11-1 and TRBJ2-7, with D possibly being TRBD1 (6 bases). This TCR came from a young man in good health and CMV-seronegative. This CDR3 is CASSRSRQGSSYEQYF. The CDR3 DNA reads TGTGCCAGCAGCCGAAGCCGCCAGGGGAGCTCCTACGAGCAGTACTTC.